A single sample gave rise to the 18 T cell receptor beta chains below, sequenced in a study of blood T cell repertoires in COVID-19 (dated by TCRdb to 2019 to 2021). The method was the immunoSEQ multiplex PCR assay. Here the immuneACCESS table is served through TCRdb, limited to in-frame sequences with V and J called. Missing clones are a known gap in these copies; in checked studies unresolved V genes cover under half, and the rest lacks a known reason. The sample table contains about 380,000 clones; only one count was recorded for 85% of them. Together, the top ten hold 3% to 4.5% of the sample. The specimen sequenced was peripheral blood. The receptors stem from a woman in her late teens or twenties with acute or convalescent COVID-19.

V gene TRBV9 combines with J gene TRBJ2-1; 7 bases are shared with TRBD2. The junction had 7 bases not matched to a gene; V was cut back by 2 bases and J by 5 bases. This CDR3 spans 15 amino acids. The germline V gene encodes CDR1 SGDLS and CDR2 YYNGEE. The CDR3: CASSVLLGGDNEQFF. The CDR3 DNA sequence: TGTGCCAGCAGCGTCCTATTGGGGGGGGACAATGAGCAGTTCTTC.

For this clone: The sample holds other DNA sequences that translate to the same CDR3. This chain connects TRBV4-1 to TRBJ1-5, with TRBD1 identical over 7 bases. Germline CDR1 is MGHRA and CDR2 is YSYEKL. This CDR3 spans 15 amino acids. Trimming took 0 bases from V and 6 from J; bases not matched to a gene: 5. Written as DNA, the CDR3 is TGCGCCAGCAGCCAAGATAGGGGGCTGGGTCAGCCCCAGCATTTT. Translating gives CASSQDRGLGQPQHF.

This clone turned up a few times. The chain uses TRBV29-1 and TRBJ2-5, with 9 bases that match TRBD1. Germline assignment: CDR1 SQVTM and CDR2 ANQGSEA. This CDR3 spans 13 amino acids. V lost 7 bases and J lost 5; bases outside the gene matches: 8. The CDR3 coding sequence is TGCAGCGCCCGGGACAGGGTGGAGGAGACCCAGTACTTC. Protein product: CSARDRVEETQYF.

The chain links TRBV28 to TRBJ1-6; TRBD1 might be the D (5 bases). From germline, CDR1 is MDHEN and CDR2 SYDVKM. Trimming removed 3 bases from V and 7 bases from J, with 10 bases in between. The CDR3 has 14 amino acids. The CDR3 protein is CASSFTGLNSPLHF. The DNA for the CDR3 is TGTGCCAGCAGTTTTACAGGCTTAAATTCACCCCTCCACTTT.

The V and J genes are TRBV6-5 and TRBJ1-5; TRBD1 might be the D (5 bases). Germline CDR1 and CDR2: MNHEY and SVGAGI. V lost 6 bases, J lost 0 bases, and 12 bases lay in between. This CDR3 contains 15 residues. CDR3 amino acids: CASRALQASNQPQHF. The CDR3 DNA sequence: TGTGCCAGCAGAGCATTACAGGCTAGCAATCAGCCCCAGCATTTT.

The chain joins TRBV7-9 to TRBJ2-2; TRBD1 matches at 9 bases. Losses at the gene ends were 5 bases for V and 0 bases for J; bases not matched to a gene: 4. CDR3 length: 16 amino acids. CDR1 is SEHNR, CDR2 FQNEAQ, per germline (reference sequence). The CDR3 sequence is CASSRQGEANTGELFF. DNA for the CDR3: TGTGCCAGCAGCCGACAGGGGGAAGCGAACACCGGGGAGCTGTTTTTT.

The chain's CDR3 is CASHWGQGSPLHF. Here the CDR3 DNA reads TGCGCCAGCCATTGGGGGCAAGGTTCACCCCTCCACTTT. This sequence joins TRBV5-1 and TRBJ1-6; D possibly corresponds to TRBD1 (6 bases). Germline CDR1 and CDR2: SGHRS and YFSETQ. The V end was cut by 7 bases, the J end by 9 bases, with 14 bases between. This CDR3 spans 13 amino acids.

This CDR3 is CASTTQSMTDNGYTF. The CDR3, as DNA: TGTGCCAGCACCACCCAATCAATGACAGACAATGGCTACACCTTC. This rearrangement joins TRBV28 to TRBJ1-2; perhaps TRBD1 as D (5 bases). The V end lost 7 bases, the J end lost 6 bases, and 21 bases lay between the germline ends. Germline V gene sequence: CDR1 MDHEN, CDR2 SYDVKM. The CDR3 extends over 15 amino acids.

The V and J genes are TRBV5-6 and TRBJ2-3, with 10 bases that match TRBD2. This CDR3 spans 16 amino acids. The V gene end was trimmed by 0 bases and the J gene end by 4 bases; junction bases not matched to a gene: 5. Germline loops: CDR1 SGHDT, CDR2 YYEEEE. The CDR3, as DNA: TGTGCCAGCAGCTTGGAGCTAGCGGGGGTGGCAGATACGCAGTATTTT. Amino acid sequence: CASSLELAGVADTQYF.

CDR3 bases: TGTGCCAGCAGGGTAGCGGGAGATCCCTACGAGCAGTACTTC. Translation gives CASRVAGDPYEQYF. The chain combines TRBV6-6 with TRBJ2-7, with TRBD2 matching 9 bases. With 6 bases clipped from V and 2 bases from J, the junction kept 5 bases outside the gene matches. This CDR3 is built from 14 residues. Germline-derived CDR1 and CDR2 are MNHNY and SVGAGI (reference sequence).

The table lists this clone with a few counts. A read error may account for a junction end that differs from germline. The chain uses TRBV28 and TRBJ1-1; tentatively, D is TRBD1 (5 bases). The CDR3 is 15 residues long. Germline CDR1 MDHEN, CDR2 SYDVKM. CDR3: CASLHDRALKTEAFF. The CDR3 coding sequence is TGTGCCAGCCTTCACGACAGAGCCTTGAAAACTGAAGCTTTCTTT.

This clone has only one observation. The chain uses TRBV19 and TRBJ1-3; no clear D. Germline V gives CDR1 LNHDA, CDR2 SQIVND (reference sequence). Trimming pared 6 bases from V and 0 bases from J, leaving 9 bases between. The length of the CDR3 is 14 residues. This CDR3 is CASSDTSSGNTIYF. For the CDR3, the DNA is TGTGCCAGTAGCGACACTTCCTCTGGAAACACCATATATTTT.

The chain has TRBV7-9 and TRBJ2-3; 10 bases agree with TRBD1. Trimming cost V 6 bases and J 1 base; bases outside gene matches: 1. Per germline, CDR1 SEHNR and CDR2 FQNEAQ (reference sequence). This CDR3 is built from 14 residues. The CDR3 bases are TGTGCCAGCAGTGGGACAGGGGGCACAGATACGCAGTATTTT. Translating it yields CASSGTGGTDTQYF.

The chain carries TRBV19 and TRBJ1-2, with no clear D. CDR3 length equals 14 residues. Looked up from germline, CDR1 is LNHDA and CDR2 is SQIVND (reference sequence). Trimming removed 3 bases at V and 6 bases at J, with 14 bases between. CDR3 in amino acids: CASSINTAGHGYTF. CDR3 coding DNA: TGTGCCAGTAGTATTAACACCGCGGGTCATGGCTACACCTTC.

V usage is TRBV3-1 (or the pseudogene TRBV3-2) and J usage is TRBJ1-4; TRBD1 is a possible D gene (6 bases). Trimming left V 3 bases short and J 10 bases short, with 18 bases between. This CDR3 is built from 15 residues. Germline CDR1 reads LGHDT; CDR2 reads YNNKEL (reference sequence). CDR3 sequence: CASSQTRGGRGKLFF. CDR3 nucleotide sequence: TGTGCCAGCAGCCAGACACGGGGGGGCAGGGGAAAACTGTTTTTT.

This chain connects TRBV7-8 to TRBJ2-1, with D perhaps TRBD1 (5 bases). This CDR3 has 16 amino acids. The germline CDR1 and CDR2 sequences are SGHVS and FQNEAQ. V lost 2 bases, J lost 0 bases, and 11 bases lay in between. CDR3: CASSLPGLSSYNEQFF. The CDR3, as DNA: TGTGCCAGCAGCTTACCAGGGCTAAGCTCCTACAATGAGCAGTTCTTC.

This clone was recorded a few times. The rearrangement links TRBV12-5 to TRBJ2-2; 11 bases align to TRBD2. CDR1 and CDR2 (germline): LGHNT, FRNRAP. The V and J ends lost 4 bases and 6 bases, in that order; junction bases with no gene match: 4. This CDR3 contains 15 residues. CDR3 residues: CASGSGTSGAGELFF. The CDR3 bases are TGTGCTAGTGGTTCCGGGACTAGCGGAGCCGGGGAGCTGTTTTTT. Filled out from reference TRBV12-5 and TRBJ2-2, the complete variable domain reads DARVTQTPRHKVTEMGQEVTMRCQPILGHNTVFWYRQTMMQGLELLAYFRNRAPLDDSGMPKDRFSAEMPDATLATLKIQPSEPRDSAVYFCASGSGTSGAGELFFGEGSRLTVL.

The gene calls are TRBV6-6 and TRBJ1-1; 7 bases are a match to TRBD1. V was clipped by 4 bases and J by 0 bases; unmatched bases: 2. Germline lookup yields CDR1 MNHNY and CDR2 SVGAGI (reference sequence). This CDR3 has 14 residues. The CDR3 DNA is TGTGCCAGCAGTTTAGGGGGCATGAACACTGAAGCTTTCTTT. It is translated as CASSLGGMNTEAFF.